The 9 T cell receptor beta chains below all came from one sample that was sequenced in a study of T cell responses to AZD1222 COVID-19 vaccine. Profiled with immunoSEQ multiplex PCR; TCRdb holds only in-frame clones, not every one. The sample includes 99,000 or so clones, approximately 92% of them seen just once. Sample: peripheral blood, taken 28 days after the second AZD1222 dose. The receptors shown here come from an adult who received the AZD1222 COVID-19 vaccine.

This clone came up a few times. The chain combines TRBV4-1 with TRBJ1-5, with TRBD1 matching over 7 bases. Germline loops: CDR1 MGHRA, CDR2 YSYEKL. Trimming cost V 5 bases and J 7 bases; bases outside gene matches: 14. The CDR3 length is 16 residues. The CDR3 coding sequence is TGCGCCAGCAGCGAAGTCCCAGGACAGGTGGGGCAGCCCCAGCATTTT. Its translation is CASSEVPGQVGQPQHF.

With respect to this clone: In the same sample, other DNA sequences code for this CDR3. This chain uses TRBV30 with TRBJ1-1, with D possibly matching TRBD1 (5 bases). The V gene's germline CDR1 is GTSNPN and CDR2 SVGIG (reference sequence). The V gene lost 0 bases and the J gene lost 5 bases, with 13 bases spanning the gap. The CDR3 has 14 residues. CDR3 nucleotide sequence: TGTGCCTGGAGTGTCGGGGGGAGGAGGACTGAAGCTTTCTTT. Translating gives CAWSVGGRRTEAFF.

V and J are TRBV7-2 and TRBJ2-2; tentative D call: TRBD2 (5 bases). In germline, CDR1 is SGHTA, CDR2 FQGNSA. The CDR3 totals 14 residues. Trimming removed 6 bases at V and 1 base at J, with 9 bases between. The CDR3 sequence is CASREELNTGELFF. The CDR3 nucleotides read TGTGCCAGCAGGGAGGAACTGAACACCGGGGAGCTGTTTTTT. The variable domain in full, with the rest retrieved from reference TRBV7-2 and TRBJ2-2, is GAGVSQSPSNKVTEKGKDVELRCDPISGHTALYWYRQSLGQGLEFLIYFQGNSAPDKSGLPSDRFSAERTGGSVSTLTIQRTQQEDSAVYLCASREELNTGELFFGEGSRLTVL.

This rearrangement joins TRBV19 to TRBJ2-3, with D uncertain. Germline V gives CDR1 LNHDA, CDR2 SQIVND (reference sequence). V was cut by 6 bases and J by 0 bases, with 16 bases left in between. The CDR3 has 16 residues. The CDR3 spells CASRSPGGPSTDTQYF. CDR3 nucleotide sequence: TGTGCCAGTAGATCCCCCGGCGGTCCTAGCACAGATACGCAGTATTTT.

The chain recombines TRBV15 with TRBJ1-5; D uncertain. Trimming pared 4 bases from V and 3 bases from J, leaving 16 bases between. This CDR3 has 16 residues. Germline CDR1 reads LNHNV; CDR2 reads YYDKDF (reference sequence). The CDR3 DNA follows: TGTGCCACCAGCACGCGAACGGACTCCCTCAATCAGCCCCAGCATTTT. The encoded protein is CATSTRTDSLNQPQHF.

In this sample, this clone turned up once. This rearrangement joins TRBV28 to TRBJ2-1, with D maybe TRBD1 (5 bases). V dropped 3 bases and J dropped 7 bases, with 7 bases sitting between them. Per the germline V gene, CDR1 is MDHEN and CDR2 is SYDVKM. The CDR3 is 12 residues long. CDR3 DNA sequence: TGTGCCAGCAGTTTCCCAGGGAATGAGCAGTTCTTC. Amino acids: CASSFPGNEQFF.

The rearrangement uses TRBV5-1 and TRBJ2-1, with D perhaps TRBD1 (5 bases). The germline V gene has CDR1 SGHRS and CDR2 YFSETQ. CDR3 size: 15 residues. Trimming pared 3 bases from V and 3 bases from J, leaving 13 bases between. CDR3 in amino acids: CASSSDGHHYNEQFF. The CDR3 DNA reads TGCGCCAGCAGCTCCGACGGACATCACTACAATGAGCAGTTCTTC.

The chain uses TRBV27 and TRBJ2-3; TRBD2 aligns across 7 bases. The CDR3 is 14 residues long. V lost 0 bases to trimming and J lost 6 bases; unmatched junction nucleotides: 3. Germline CDR1 reads MNHEY; CDR2 reads SMNVEV (reference sequence). As DNA, the CDR3 is TGTGCCAGCAGTTTATCGATGGGGGGGGATACGCAGTATTTT. This sequence encodes CASSLSMGGDTQYF.

The rearrangement joins TRBV5-1 to TRBJ2-7, with D perhaps TRBD1 (5 bases). The CDR3 runs to 14 residues. Trimming removed 0 bases at V and 5 bases at J, with 12 bases between. Per germline, CDR1 SGHRS and CDR2 YFSETQ. CDR3 DNA: TGCGCCAGCAGCTTGGCGCAGGGTCTGAACGAGCAGTACTTC. It is translated as CASSLAQGLNEQYF.